These 11 T cell receptor beta chains came from one sample sequenced in a study of T cell responses to AZD1222 COVID-19 vaccine. TCRdb's table, derived via immunoSEQ multiplex PCR, lists solely in-frame clones and lacks some. The table has roughly 51,000 clones, around 92% seen once. Sample: peripheral blood, taken 28 days after the second AZD1222 dose. Receptors originate from an adult who received the AZD1222 COVID-19 vaccine.

The chain joins TRBV9 to TRBJ2-3; no clear D. This CDR3 is 14 amino acids long. The ends were cut back, 4 bases at V and 4 bases at J, with 13 bases in the middle. In germline, CDR1 is SGDLS, CDR2 YYNGEE. This chain's CDR3 is CASSLNPDADTQYF. CDR3 nucleotide sequence: TGTGCCAGCAGCCTAAACCCGGATGCAGATACGCAGTATTTT.

The chain is built from TRBV7-2 and TRBJ1-1; D gene uncertain. V was pared by 1 base and J by 4 bases, with 10 bases between. This CDR3 contains 14 residues. CDR1 and CDR2 from the germline V gene are SGHTA and FQGNSA. The CDR3 DNA reads TGTGCCAGCAGCTTAGGGATCTCGCCCACTGAAGCTTTCTTT. Its protein is CASSLGISPTEAFF.

The rearrangement joins TRBV9 to TRBJ1-3, with a tentative D call TRBD1 (6 bases). The CDR3 runs 14 residues. V was clipped by 1 base and J by 8 bases, with 13 bases between them. Germline V gene data show CDR1 as SGDLS and CDR2 as YYNGEE. CDR3 bases: TGTGCCAGCAGCGTAACAGGGTCCGGGGACACCATATATTTT. This translates into CASSVTGSGDTIYF.

The chain joins TRBV24-1 to TRBJ1-5, with D maybe TRBD1 (5 bases). Trimming removed 0 bases at V and 9 bases at J, with 11 bases between. Germline assignment: CDR1 KGHDR and CDR2 SFDVKD. This CDR3 has 14 residues. CDR3 sequence reads: CATSDLGDGMPQHF. The CDR3 nucleotides are TGTGCCACCAGTGATTTGGGGGACGGGATGCCCCAGCATTTT.

V usage is TRBV25-1 and J usage is TRBJ1-2; D is unclear. There are 13 residues in the CDR3. The V end lost 0 bases, the J end lost 6 bases, and 8 bases lay between the germline ends. CDR1 is MGHDK and CDR2 is SYGVNS in the germline V gene. CDR3 amino acids: CASSEYGRDGYTF. The CDR3 DNA follows: TGTGCCAGCAGTGAATACGGAAGGGATGGCTACACCTTC.

This sequence joins TRBV7-2 and TRBJ1-3; weak D call: TRBD1 (6 bases). Between the trimmed V and J ends, which lost 2 bases and 0 bases, there was a span of 8 bases. The V gene's germline CDR1 is SGHTA and CDR2 FQGNSA. CDR3 length: 15 residues. The CDR3 coding sequence is TGTGCCAGCAGCTTACAGGACAGCTCTGGAAACACCATATATTTT. Its translation: CASSLQDSSGNTIYF.

The V gene is TRBV30, the J gene TRBJ1-1; maybe TRBD1 (6 bases). In germline, CDR1 is GTSNPN, CDR2 SVGIG (reference sequence). The CDR3 length is 12 residues. The V end was cut by 4 bases, the J end by 4 bases, with 10 bases between. CDR3 protein: CAWIQGFTEAFF. The CDR3 DNA reads as TGTGCCTGGATACAGGGATTCACTGAAGCTTTCTTT.

This clone showed up just a few times. Here the CDR3 reads CASSEDRSSYEQYF. CDR3 in DNA: TGTGCCAGCAGTGAGGACAGGAGCTCCTACGAGCAGTACTTC. The chain joins TRBV2 to TRBJ2-7; 7 nucleotides agree with TRBD1. Per the germline V gene, CDR1 is SNHLY and CDR2 is FYNNEI. This CDR3 is 14 amino acids long. Trimming took 3 bases from V and 0 from J; bases not matched to a gene: 2.

The chain couples TRBV7-9 to TRBJ1-1, with D tentatively TRBD1 (5 bases). V shed 7 bases and J shed 1 base, with 25 bases lying between them. CDR1 SEHNR and CDR2 FQNEAQ come from the germline V gene (reference sequence). This CDR3 spans 18 amino acids. CDR3 sequence (DNA): TGTGCCAGCACTATGAGGGGAGGGCTCCCACTGACGAACACTGAAGCTTTCTTT. Translating gives CASTMRGGLPLTNTEAFF.

V usage is TRBV30 and J usage is TRBJ2-6, with D tentatively TRBD2 (5 bases). With 4 bases removed from V and 2 bases from J, the gap between germline ends came to 9 bases. Looked up from germline, CDR1 is GTSNPN and CDR2 is SVGIG (reference sequence). This CDR3 spans 14 amino acids. The CDR3 spells CAWNEGAGANVLTF. The DNA for the CDR3 is TGTGCCTGGAATGAGGGAGCTGGGGCCAACGTCCTGACTTTC.

The rearrangement links TRBV15 to TRBJ2-3, with 11 bases fitting TRBD1. CDR1 is LNHNV and CDR2 is YYDKDF in the germline V gene (reference sequence). The CDR3 has 18 residues. V shed 3 bases and J 4 bases; nucleotides not matched to a gene: 12. The chain's CDR3 is CATSRGQGVGFRADTQYF. In DNA form, the CDR3 reads TGTGCCACCAGCAGGGGACAGGGGGTTGGGTTTCGGGCAGATACGCAGTATTTT.